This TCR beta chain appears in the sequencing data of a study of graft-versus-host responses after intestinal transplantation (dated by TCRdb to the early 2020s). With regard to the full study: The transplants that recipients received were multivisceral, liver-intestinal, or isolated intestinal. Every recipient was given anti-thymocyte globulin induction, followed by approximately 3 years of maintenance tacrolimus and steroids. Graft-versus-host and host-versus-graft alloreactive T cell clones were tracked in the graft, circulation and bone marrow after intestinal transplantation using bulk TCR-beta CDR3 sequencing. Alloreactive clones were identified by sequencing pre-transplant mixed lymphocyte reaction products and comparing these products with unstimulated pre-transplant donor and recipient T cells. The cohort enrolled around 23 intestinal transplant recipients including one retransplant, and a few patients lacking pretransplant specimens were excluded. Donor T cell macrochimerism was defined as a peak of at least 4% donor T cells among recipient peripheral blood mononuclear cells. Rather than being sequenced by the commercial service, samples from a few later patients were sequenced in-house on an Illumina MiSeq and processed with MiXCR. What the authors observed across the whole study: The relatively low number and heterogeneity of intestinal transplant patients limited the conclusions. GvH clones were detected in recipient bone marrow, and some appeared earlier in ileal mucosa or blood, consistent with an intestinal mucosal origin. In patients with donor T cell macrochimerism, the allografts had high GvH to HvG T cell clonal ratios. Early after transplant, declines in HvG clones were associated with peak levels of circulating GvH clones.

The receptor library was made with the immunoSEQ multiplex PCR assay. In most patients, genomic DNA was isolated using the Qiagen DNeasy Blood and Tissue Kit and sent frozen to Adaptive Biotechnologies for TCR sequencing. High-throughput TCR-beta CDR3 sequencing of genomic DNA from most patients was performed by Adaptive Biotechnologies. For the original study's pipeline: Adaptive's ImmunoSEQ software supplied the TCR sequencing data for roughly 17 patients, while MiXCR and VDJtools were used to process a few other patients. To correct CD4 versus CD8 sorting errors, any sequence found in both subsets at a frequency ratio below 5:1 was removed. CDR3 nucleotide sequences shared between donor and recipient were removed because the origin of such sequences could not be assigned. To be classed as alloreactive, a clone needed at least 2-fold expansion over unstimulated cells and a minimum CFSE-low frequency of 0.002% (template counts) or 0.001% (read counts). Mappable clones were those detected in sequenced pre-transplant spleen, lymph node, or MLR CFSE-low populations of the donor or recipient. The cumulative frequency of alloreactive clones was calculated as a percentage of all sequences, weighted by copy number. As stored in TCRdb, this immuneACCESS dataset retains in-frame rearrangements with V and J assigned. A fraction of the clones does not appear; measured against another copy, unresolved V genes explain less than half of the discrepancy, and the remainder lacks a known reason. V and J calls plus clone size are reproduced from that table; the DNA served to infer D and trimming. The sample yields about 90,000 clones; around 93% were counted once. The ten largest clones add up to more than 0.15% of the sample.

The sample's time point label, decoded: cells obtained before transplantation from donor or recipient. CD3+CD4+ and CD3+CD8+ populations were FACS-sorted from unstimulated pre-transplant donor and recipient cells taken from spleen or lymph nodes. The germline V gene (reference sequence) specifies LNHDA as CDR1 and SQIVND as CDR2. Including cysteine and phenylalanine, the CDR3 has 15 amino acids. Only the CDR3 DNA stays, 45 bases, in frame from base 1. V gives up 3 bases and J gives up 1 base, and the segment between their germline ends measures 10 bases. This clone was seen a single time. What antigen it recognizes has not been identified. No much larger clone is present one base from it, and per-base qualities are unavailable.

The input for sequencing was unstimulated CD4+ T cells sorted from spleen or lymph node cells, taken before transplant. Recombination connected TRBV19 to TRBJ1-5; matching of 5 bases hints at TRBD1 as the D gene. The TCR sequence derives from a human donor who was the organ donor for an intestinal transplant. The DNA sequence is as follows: TGTGCCAGTAGTATCGAGTGGGGGAGCAATCAGCCCCAGCATTTT. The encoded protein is CASSIEWGSNQPQHF.